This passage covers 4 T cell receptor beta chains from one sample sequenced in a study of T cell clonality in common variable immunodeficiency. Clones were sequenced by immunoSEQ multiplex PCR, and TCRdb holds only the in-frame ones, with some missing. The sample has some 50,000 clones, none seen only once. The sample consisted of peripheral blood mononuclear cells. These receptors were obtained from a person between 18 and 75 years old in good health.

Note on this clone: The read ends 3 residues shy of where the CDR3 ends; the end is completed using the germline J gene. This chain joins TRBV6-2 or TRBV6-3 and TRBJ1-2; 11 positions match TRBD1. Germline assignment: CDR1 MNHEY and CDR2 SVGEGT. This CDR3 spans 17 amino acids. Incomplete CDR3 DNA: TGTGCCAGCAGTTACCCTCCAGGACAGGGGGCCTCGGGCGGC. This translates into CASSYPPGQGASGG. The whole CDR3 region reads CASSYPPGQGASGGYTF.

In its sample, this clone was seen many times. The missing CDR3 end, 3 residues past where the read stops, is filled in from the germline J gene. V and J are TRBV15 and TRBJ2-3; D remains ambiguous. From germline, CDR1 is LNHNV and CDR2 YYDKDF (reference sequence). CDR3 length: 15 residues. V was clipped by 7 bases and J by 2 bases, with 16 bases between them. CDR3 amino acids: CATTSPTSSTDTQYF. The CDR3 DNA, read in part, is TGTGCCACCACAAGTCCGACAAGCTCCACAGATACG.

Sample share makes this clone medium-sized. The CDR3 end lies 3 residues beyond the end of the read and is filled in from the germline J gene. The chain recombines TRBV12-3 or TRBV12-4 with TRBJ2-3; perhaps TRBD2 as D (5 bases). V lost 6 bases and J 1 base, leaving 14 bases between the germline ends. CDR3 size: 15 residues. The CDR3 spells CASSLERSGTDTQYF. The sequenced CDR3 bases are TGTGCCAGCAGCCTCGAGCGGTCCGGCACAGATACG.

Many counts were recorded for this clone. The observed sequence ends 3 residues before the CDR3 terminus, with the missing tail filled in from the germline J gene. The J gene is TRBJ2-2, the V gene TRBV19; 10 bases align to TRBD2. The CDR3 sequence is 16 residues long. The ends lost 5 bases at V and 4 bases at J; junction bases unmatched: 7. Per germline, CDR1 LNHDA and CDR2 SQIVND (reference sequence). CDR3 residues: CASSSPGLATTGELFF. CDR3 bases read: TGTGCCAGTAGTTCGCCGGGACTAGCGACCACCGGGGAG.